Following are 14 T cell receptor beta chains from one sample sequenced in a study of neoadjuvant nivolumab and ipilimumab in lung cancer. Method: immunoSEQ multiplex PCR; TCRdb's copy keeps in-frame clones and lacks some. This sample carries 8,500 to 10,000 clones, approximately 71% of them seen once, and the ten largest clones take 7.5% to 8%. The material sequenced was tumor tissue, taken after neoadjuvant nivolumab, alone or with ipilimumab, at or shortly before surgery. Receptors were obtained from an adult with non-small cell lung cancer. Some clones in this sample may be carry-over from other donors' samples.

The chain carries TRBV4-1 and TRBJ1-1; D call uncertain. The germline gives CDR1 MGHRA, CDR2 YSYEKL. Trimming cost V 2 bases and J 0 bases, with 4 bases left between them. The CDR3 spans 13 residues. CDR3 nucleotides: TGCGCCAGCAGCCAAAGAGTGAACACTGAAGCTTTCTTT. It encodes CASSQRVNTEAFF.

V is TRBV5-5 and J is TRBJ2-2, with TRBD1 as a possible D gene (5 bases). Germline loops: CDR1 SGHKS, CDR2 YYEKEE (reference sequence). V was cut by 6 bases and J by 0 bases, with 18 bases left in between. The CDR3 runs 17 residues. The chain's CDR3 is CASTPLVQGTNTGELFF. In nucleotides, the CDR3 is TGTGCCAGCACGCCCCTCGTCCAGGGAACGAACACCGGGGAGCTGTTTTTT.

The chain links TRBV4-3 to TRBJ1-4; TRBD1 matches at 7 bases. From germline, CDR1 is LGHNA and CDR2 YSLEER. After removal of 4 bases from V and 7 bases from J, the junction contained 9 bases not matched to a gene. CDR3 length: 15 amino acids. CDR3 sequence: CASSLAARGIEKLFF. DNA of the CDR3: TGCGCCAGCAGCCTGGCGGCCAGGGGGATTGAAAAACTGTTTTTT.

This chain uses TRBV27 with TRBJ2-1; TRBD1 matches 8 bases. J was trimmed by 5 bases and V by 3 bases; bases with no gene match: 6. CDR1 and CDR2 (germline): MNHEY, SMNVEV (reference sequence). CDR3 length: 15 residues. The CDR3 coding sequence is TGTGCCAGCAGTTTGAAGCGACAGGGGAACAATGAGCAGTTCTTC. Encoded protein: CASSLKRQGNNEQFF.

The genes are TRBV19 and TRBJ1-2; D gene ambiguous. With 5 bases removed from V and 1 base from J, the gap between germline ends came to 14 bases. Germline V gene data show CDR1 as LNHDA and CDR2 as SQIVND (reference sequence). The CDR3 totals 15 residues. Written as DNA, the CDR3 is TGTGCCAGTAGTCCGACCACACCCAATAACTATGGCTACACCTTC. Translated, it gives CASSPTTPNNYGYTF.

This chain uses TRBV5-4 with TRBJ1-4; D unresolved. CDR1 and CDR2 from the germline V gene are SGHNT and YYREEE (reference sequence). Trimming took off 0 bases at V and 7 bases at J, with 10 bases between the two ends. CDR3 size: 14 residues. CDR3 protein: CASSLDGMGEKLFF. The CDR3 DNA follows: TGTGCCAGCAGCTTGGACGGGATGGGTGAAAAACTGTTTTTT.

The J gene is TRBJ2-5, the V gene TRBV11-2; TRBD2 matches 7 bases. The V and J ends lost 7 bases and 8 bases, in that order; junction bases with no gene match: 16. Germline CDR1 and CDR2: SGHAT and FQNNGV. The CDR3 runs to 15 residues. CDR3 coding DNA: TGTGCCAGCAACGACCCCTCGGGAGGCCAGGCAACCCAGTACTTC. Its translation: CASNDPSGGQATQYF.

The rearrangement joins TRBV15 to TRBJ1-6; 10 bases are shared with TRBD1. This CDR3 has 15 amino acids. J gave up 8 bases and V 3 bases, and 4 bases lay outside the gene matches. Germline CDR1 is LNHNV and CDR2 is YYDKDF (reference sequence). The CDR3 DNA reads TGTGCCACCAGCAGGGACGGGACAGGGGATTCACCCCTCCACTTT. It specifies CATSRDGTGDSPLHF.

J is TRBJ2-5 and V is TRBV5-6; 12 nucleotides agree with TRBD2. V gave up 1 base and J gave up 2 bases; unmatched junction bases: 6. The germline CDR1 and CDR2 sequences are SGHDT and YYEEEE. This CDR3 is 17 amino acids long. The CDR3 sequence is CASSLRTSGIQQETQYF. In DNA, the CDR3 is TGTGCCAGCAGCTTGAGGACTAGCGGGATACAACAAGAGACCCAGTACTTC.

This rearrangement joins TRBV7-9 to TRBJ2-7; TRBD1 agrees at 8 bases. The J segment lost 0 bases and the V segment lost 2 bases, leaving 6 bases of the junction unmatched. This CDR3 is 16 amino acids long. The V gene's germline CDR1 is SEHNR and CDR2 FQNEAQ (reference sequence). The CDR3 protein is CASSLSEDRASYEQYF. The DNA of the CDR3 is TGTGCCAGCAGCTTATCTGAGGACAGGGCCTCCTACGAGCAGTACTTC.

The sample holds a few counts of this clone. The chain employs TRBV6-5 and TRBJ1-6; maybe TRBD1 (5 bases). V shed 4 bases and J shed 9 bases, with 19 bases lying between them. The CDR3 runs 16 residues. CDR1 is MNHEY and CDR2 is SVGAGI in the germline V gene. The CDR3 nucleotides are TGTGCCAGCAGTTTAGGGTTCGAGCTCGGGGGTTCACCCCTCCACTTT. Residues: CASSLGFELGGSPLHF.

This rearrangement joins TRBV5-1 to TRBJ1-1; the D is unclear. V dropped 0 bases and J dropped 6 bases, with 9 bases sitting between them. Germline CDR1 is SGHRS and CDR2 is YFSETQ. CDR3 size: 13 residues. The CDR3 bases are TGCGCCAGCAGCTTGGGTGTTTACGCTGAAGCTTTCTTT. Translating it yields CASSLGVYAEAFF.

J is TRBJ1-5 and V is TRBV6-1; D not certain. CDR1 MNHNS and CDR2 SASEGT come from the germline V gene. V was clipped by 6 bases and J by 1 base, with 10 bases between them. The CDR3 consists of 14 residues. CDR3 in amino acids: CASSPPRSNQPQHF. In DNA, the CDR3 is TGTGCCAGCAGCCCCCCCAGGAGCAATCAGCCCCAGCATTTT.

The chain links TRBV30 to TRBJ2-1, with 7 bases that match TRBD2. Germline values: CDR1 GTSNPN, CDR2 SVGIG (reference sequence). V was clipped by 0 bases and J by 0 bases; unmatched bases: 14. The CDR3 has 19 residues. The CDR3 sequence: CAWSVIGLAEMSSYNEQFF. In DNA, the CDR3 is TGTGCCTGGAGTGTAATCGGGCTAGCGGAGATGAGCTCCTACAATGAGCAGTTCTTC.